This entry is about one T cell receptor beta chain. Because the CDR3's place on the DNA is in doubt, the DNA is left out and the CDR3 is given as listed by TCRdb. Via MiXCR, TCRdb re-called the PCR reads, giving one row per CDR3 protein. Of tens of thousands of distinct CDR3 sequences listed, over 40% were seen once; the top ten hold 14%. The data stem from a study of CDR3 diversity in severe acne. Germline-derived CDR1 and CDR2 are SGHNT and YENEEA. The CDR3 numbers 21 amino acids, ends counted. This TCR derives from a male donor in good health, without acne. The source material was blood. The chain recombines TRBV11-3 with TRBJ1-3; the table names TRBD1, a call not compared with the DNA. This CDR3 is CASSFNAASYEQYFGPGTIYF.